The present entry profiles one TCR beta chain with its context. What it binds is not known. This sample stems from a study of T cells expressing NK-cell markers. Study overall: Underlying the TCR beta repertoires were sorted CD3+CD56+NKG2C+, CD3+CD56+NKG2C- and CD3+CD56-NKG2C+ T cells. Out of eight donors sequenced, seven tested HCMV-seropositive and the remaining one seronegative. The study, taken as a whole, reports: Among CD8+ T cells from more than five donors, dominant NKG2C+ clonotypes accounted for 1.0-7.0%. In several donors, dominant clonotypes made up 28.3-60.1% of CD3+CD56-NKG2C+ cells.

No DNA is given; TCRdb re-called the 5' RACE reads and lists each CDR3 protein once. The table lists approximately 380,000 distinct CDR3 sequences. The CDR3 covers 16 residues. Germline V gives CDR1 ENHRY, CDR2 SYGVKD. The source is a man aged 18 to 70 in good health. The sample comprised blood T cells: a sorted CD56 or NKG2C T cell subset, CD4+ or CD8+ T cells, or bulk PBMC T cells (not recorded which). The rearrangement joins TRBV10-3 to TRBJ2-1; TCRdb designates TRBD1, a call that cannot be tested without DNA. The CDR3 protein is CAISDGGSRADNEQFF.